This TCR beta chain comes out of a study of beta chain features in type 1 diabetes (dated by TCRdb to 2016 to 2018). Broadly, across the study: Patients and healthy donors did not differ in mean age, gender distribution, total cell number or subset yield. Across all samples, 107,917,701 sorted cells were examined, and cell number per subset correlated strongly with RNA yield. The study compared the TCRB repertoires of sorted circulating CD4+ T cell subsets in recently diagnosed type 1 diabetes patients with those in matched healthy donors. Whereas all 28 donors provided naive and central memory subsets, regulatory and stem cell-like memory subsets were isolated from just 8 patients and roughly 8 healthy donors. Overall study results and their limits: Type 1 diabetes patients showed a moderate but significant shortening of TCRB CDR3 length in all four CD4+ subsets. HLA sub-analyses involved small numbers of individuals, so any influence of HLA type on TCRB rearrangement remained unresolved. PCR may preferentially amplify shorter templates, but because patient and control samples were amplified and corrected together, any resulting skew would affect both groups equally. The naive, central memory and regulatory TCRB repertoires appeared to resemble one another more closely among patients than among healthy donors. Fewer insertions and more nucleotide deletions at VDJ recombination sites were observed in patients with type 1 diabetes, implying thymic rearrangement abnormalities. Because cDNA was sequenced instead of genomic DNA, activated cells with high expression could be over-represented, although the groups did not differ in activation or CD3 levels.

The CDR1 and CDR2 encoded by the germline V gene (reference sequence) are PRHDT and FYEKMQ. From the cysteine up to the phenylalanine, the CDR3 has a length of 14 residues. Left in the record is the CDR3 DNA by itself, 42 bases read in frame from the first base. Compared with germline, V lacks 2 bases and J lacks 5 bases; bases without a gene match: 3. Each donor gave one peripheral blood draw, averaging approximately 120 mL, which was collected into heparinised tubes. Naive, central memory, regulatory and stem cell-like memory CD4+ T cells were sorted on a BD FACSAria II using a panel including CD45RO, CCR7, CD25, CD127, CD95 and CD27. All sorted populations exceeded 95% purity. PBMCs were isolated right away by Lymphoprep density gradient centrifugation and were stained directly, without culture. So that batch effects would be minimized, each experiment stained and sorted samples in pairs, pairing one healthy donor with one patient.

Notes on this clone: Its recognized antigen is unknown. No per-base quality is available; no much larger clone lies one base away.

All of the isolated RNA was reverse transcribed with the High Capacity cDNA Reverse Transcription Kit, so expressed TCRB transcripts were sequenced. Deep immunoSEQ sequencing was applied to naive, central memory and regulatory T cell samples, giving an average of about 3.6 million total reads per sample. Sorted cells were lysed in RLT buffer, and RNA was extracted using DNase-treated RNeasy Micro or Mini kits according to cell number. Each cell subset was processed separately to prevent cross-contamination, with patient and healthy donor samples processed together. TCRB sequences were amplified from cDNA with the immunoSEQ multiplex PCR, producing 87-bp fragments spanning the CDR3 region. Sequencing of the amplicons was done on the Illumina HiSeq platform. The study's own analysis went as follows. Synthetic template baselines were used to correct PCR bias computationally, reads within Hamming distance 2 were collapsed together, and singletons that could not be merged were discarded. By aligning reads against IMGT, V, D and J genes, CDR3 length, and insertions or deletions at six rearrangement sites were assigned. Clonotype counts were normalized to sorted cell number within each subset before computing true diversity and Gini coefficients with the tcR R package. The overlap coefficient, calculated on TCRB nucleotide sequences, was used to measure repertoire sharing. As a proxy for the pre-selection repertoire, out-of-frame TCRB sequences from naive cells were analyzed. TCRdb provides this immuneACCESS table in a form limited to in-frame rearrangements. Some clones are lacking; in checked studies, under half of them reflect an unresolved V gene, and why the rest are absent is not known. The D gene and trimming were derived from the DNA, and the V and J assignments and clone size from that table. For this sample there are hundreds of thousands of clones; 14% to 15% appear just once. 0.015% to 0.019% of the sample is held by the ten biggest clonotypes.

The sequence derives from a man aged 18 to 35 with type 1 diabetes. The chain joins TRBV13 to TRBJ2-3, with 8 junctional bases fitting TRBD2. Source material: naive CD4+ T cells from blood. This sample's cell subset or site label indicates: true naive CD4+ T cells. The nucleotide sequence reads TGTGCCAGCAGCTTACGGGGGGGCCTAGATACGCAGTATTTT. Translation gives CASSLRGGLDTQYF.